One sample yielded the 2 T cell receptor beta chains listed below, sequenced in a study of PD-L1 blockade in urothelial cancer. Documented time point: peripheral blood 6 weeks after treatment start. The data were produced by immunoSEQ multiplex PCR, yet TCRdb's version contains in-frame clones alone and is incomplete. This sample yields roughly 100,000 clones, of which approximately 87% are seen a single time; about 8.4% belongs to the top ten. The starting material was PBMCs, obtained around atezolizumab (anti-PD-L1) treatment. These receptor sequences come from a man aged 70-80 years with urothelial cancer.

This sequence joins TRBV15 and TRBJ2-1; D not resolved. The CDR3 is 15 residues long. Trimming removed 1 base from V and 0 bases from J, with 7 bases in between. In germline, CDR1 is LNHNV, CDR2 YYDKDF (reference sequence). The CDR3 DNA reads TGTGCCACCAGCAGAGGCGAGAGCTCCTACAATGAGCAGTTCTTC. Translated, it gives CATSRGESSYNEQFF.

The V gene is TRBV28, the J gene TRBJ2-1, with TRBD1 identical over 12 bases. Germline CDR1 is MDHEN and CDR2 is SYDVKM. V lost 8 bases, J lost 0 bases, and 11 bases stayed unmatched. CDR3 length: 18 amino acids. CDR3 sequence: CASGGTGGPESSYNEQFF. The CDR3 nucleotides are TGTGCCAGCGGCGGGACAGGGGGCCCGGAAAGCTCCTACAATGAGCAGTTCTTC.